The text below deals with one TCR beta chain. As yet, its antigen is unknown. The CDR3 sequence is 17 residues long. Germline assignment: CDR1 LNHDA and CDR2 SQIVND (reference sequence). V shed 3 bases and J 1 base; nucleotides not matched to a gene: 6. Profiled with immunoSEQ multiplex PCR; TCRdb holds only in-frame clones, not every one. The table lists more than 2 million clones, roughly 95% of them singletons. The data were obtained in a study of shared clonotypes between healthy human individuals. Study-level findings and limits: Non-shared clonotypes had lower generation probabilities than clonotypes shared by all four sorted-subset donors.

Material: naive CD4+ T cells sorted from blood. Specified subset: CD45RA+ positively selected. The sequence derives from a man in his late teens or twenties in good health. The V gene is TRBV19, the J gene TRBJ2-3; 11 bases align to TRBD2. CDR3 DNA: TGTGCCAGTAGTATGGGTAGCGGGAGGGTCGGCACAGATACGCAGTATTTT. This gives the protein CASSMGSGRVGTDTQYF.